The T cell receptor (beta chain) under discussion was sequenced for a study of cytomegalovirus exposure and HLA in healthy donors. General study results and limits: What was likely a sequencing artifact was a cluster of highly shared sequence variants. Reportedly, fewer N-insertions than the approximately 700-donor mean appeared in an Asian-associated ancestry cluster in a later analysis.

The PCR made use of 60 Vbeta and 13 Jbeta primers. This table comes from immunoSEQ multiplex PCR, and its TCRdb copy is limited to in-frame clones, with some not included. Its listing shows tens of thousands of clones. The CDR3 sequence is 13 residues long. The ends were cut back, 1 base at V and 7 bases at J, with 11 bases in the middle. Germline CDR1 SGHTA, CDR2 FQGNSA. About this clone: Its antigen is not known.

Whereas donors were nominally healthy upon sampling, unrecorded immune exposures were probable. Sequenced: PBMCs. The TCR sequence derives from a woman aged 40 to 50 in good health and CMV-seropositive. V and J are TRBV7-2 and TRBJ2-7; perhaps TRBD2 as D (5 bases). CDR3 in amino acids: CASSLGGRYEQYF. CDR3 nucleotide sequence: TGTGCCAGCAGCTTAGGAGGGAGATATGAGCAGTACTTC.